This TCR beta chain was captured in a study of blood T cell repertoires in COVID-19 (dated by TCRdb to 2020 to 2021). For the wider study: The collaborator samples originated in the United States, Italy and Spain and spanned the acute and convalescent phases of COVID-19. The samples were drawn from two sources: the first 160 participants of the ongoing ImmuneRACE study, and 950 to 1,500 subjects contributed by 6 global collaborators. The prospective study material was composed of cDNA or gDNA derived from T cells, B-cell-depleted T cells, or PBMCs. Sample metadata almost always included a de-identified subject ID, COVID-19 status, age in years and sex. Where available, HLA class I and class II types were taken from metadata supplied by the sample provider and were not determined by assay-based typing. Subjects who had been exposed to COVID-19, were actively infected with it, or had recovered from it provided the deeply sampled blood TCRbeta repertoires that made up the dataset. A freely available public database, intended as a resource for researchers studying the immune response to SARS-CoV-2, is where the repertoires were released.

In the prospective study, participants were about 18 to 95 years old, resided in about two dozen geographic areas of the United States, and were enrolled through a virtual design. In the prospective study, cohorts were assigned on the basis of participant-reported clinical history obtained from a screening survey and a study questionnaire. For ImmuneRACE Cohort 3, a participant was defined as recovered based on two consecutive negative NP/OP PCR tests, clearance by a healthcare professional, or resolution of symptoms. In the prospective study, whole blood, serum and a nasopharyngeal or oropharyngeal swab were collected from each participant by mobile phlebotomists. Prospective study participants could optionally give additional blood draws and questionnaires over an approximately two-month period. Before DNA extraction, prospective study blood samples were shipped either frozen or at room temperature.

Results and caveats for the whole study, not just this receptor: How much clinical and demographic metadata was included differed by source and by participant, and the metadata was provided uncurated.

Remarks on this clone: Its antigen remains unidentified. The record has no base qualities; no much larger clone is one base away.

The immunoSEQ Assay, a bias-controlled multiplex PCR, was used to amplify TCRbeta CDR3 regions from genomic DNA. The published analysis was carried out like this. Nucleated cell counts per sample were estimated from amplification of reference gene primers within the assay. To quantify the absolute abundance of each unique TCRbeta CDR3 rearrangement, sequence reads were collapsed and filtered. For each sample, productive Simpson clonality was calculated as the square root of Simpson's diversity index across productive rearrangements. TCRdb retrieved this table from immuneACCESS and kept in-frame rearrangements only. Not all clones are present; in checked studies, unresolved V genes account for under half, and no reason is known for the remainder. From that table come the V and J calls and clone size; the DNA was used to work out D and trimming. This sample gives some 300,000 clones in total; about nine tenths of them show up just once. The ten largest clones represent roughly a tenth of the sample.

Based on the germline V gene, the CDR1 and CDR2 sequences are LGHNA and YNFKEQ. Trimming removed 4 bases from V and 4 bases from J; the gene matches leave 18 bases unexplained. The CDR3, from cysteine to phenylalanine, totals 19 residues. Of the read, only the CDR3 DNA is kept; its 57 bases are in frame from base 1. What was sequenced was PBMCs or T cells enriched from blood (not recorded which). The sequence is built from TRBV4-2 and TRBJ2-3, and 9 bases in between align with TRBD2. The TCR comes from a woman aged 25-40 years who had recovered from COVID-19. The CDR3 reads as follows: CASSLPGGRASGNPDTQYF. The sequenced DNA is TGTGCCAGCAGCCTACCGGGTGGCCGGGCTAGCGGGAACCCAGATACGCAGTATTTT.